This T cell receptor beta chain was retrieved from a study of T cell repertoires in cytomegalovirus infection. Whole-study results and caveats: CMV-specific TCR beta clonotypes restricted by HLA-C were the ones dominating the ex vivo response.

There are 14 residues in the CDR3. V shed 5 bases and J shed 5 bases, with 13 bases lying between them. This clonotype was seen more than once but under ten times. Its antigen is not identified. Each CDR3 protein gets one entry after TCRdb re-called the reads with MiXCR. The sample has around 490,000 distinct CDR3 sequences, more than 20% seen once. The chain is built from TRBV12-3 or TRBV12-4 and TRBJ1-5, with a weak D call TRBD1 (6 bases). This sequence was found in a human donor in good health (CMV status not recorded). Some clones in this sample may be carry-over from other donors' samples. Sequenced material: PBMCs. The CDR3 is CASSPRTVDQPQHF. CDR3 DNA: TGTGCCAGCAGTCCACGGACAGTAGATCAGCCCCAGCATTTT.